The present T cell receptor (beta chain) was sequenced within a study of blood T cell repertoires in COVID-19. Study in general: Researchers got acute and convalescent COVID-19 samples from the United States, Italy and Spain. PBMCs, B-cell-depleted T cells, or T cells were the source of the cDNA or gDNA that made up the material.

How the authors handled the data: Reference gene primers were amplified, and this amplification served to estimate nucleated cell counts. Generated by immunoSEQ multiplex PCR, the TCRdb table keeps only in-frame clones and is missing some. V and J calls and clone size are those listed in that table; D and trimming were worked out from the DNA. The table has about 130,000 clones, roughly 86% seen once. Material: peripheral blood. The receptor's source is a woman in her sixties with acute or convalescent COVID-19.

The CDR3 is CASSLSTSGSTDTQYF. CDR3 coding DNA: TGTGCCAGCAGTTTATCGACTAGCGGGTCTACAGATACGCAGTATTTT. V is TRBV28 and J is TRBJ2-3; 10 bases fit TRBD2. CDR1 MDHEN and CDR2 SYDVKM come from the germline V gene. CDR3 length: 16 amino acids. Trimming at V came to 1 base and at J to 3 bases, leaving 4 bases not matched to a gene.